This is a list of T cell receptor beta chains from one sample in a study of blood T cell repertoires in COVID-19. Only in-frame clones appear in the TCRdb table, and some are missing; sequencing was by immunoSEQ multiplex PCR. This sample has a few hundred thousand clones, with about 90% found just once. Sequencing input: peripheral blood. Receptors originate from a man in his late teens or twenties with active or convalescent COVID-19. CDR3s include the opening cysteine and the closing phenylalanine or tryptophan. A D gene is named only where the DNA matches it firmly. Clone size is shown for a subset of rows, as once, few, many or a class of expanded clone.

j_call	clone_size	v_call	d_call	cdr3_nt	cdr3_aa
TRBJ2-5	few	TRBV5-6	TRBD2	TGTGCCAGCAGCTTCTGGACTAGCGGGGGGTGGGAGACCCAGTACTTC	CASSFWTSGGWETQYF
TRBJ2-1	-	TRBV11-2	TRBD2	TGTGCCAGCAGCTTAGAGCCTAGCGGGGGATACAATGAGCAGTTCTTC	CASSLEPSGGYNEQFF
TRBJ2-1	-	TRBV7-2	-	TGTGCCAGCAGCTTGTGGAGCGGCAGCTCCTACAATGAGCAGTTCTTC	CASSLWSGSSYNEQFF
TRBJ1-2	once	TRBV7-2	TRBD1	TGTGCCAGCAGCTTAGCCCCGACAGGGAACTATGGCTACACCTTC	CASSLAPTGNYGYTF
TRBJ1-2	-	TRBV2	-	TGTGCCAGCAGTTCGACACAGGGAATTAACTATGGCTACACCTTC	CASSSTQGINYGYTF
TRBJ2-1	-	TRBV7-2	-	TGTGCCAGCAGCTCCACGACAGTCGGCCGGTACAATGAGCAGTTCTTC	CASSSTTVGRYNEQFF
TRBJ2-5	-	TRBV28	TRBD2	TGTGCCAGCAGATCGGGAGGAGACCAAGAGACCCAGTACTTC	CASRSGGDQETQYF
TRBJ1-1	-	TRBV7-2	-	TGTGCCAGCAGCACTATGAGCGGCACTGAAGCTTTCTTT	CASSTMSGTEAFF
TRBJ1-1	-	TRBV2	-	TGTGCCAGCAGTGAAGGCAGGGTGAACACTGAAGCTTTCTTT	CASSEGRVNTEAFF
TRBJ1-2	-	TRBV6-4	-	TGTGCCAGCAGGCCCGGGTTTAACTATGGCTACACCTTC	CASRPGFNYGYTF
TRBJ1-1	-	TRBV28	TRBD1	TGTGCCAGCACAAGCTACAGGGGGCTTTTGAACACTGAAGCTTTCTTT	CASTSYRGLLNTEAFF
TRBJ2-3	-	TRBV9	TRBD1	TGTGCCAGCAGCGTAGAGGGACAGGGGTCAGATACGCAGTATTTT	CASSVEGQGSDTQYF
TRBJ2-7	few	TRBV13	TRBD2	TGTGCCAGCAGAGTGGGCGGGAGCTACGAGCAGTACTTC	CASRVGGSYEQYF
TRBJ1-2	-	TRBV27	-	TGTGCCAGCAGTCCTTTTCGTGACTATGGCTACACCTTC	CASSPFRDYGYTF
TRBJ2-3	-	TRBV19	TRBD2	TGTGCCAGTAGCTCCTACCCGGGACTAGCGGGGGGAGATACGCAGTATTTT	CASSSYPGLAGGDTQYF
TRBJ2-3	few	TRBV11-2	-	TGTGCCAGCACCCGGGGGACGGGAACAGATACGCAGTATTTT	CASTRGTGTDTQYF
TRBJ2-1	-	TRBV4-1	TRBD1	TGCGCCAGCAGCCAAGCCGGGACAGCCCCTAACAACAATGAGCAGTTCTTC	CASSQAGTAPNNNEQFF
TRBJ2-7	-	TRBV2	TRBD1	TGTGCCAGCAGTGAAGGACAGGGCACCTACGAGCAGTACTTC	CASSEGQGTYEQYF
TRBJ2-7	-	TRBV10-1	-	TGCGCCAGCAACGAACTCTACGAGCAGTACTTC	CASNELYEQYF
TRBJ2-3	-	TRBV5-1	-	TGCGCCAGCAGCTTGGCGGTTGGCACAGATACGCAGTATTTT	CASSLAVGTDTQYF
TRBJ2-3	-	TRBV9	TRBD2	TGTGCCAGCAGCGTTATGGGACTAGCGGCCACAGATACGCAGTATTTT	CASSVMGLAATDTQYF
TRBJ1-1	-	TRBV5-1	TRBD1	TGCGCCAGCAGCTTCGTAGACAGGGGGCTTGCTGAAGCTTTCTTT	CASSFVDRGLAEAFF
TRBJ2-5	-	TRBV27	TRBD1	TGTGCCAGCGGGACAGGTGTGTTGTACCAAGAGACCCAGTACTTC	CASGTGVLYQETQYF
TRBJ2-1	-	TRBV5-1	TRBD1	TGCGCCAGCTACCGGGACAGGGGGTATGATGAGCAGTTCTTC	CASYRDRGYDEQFF
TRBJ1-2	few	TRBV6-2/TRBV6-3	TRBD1	TGTGCCAGCAGCTCGAGGACAGGGTCTTGGGGCTACACCTTC	CASSSRTGSWGYTF
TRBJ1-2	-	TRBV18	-	TGTGCCAGCTCACCCATACTACTTACGACGGGATCCCAACTGGATGGCTACACCTTC	CASSPILLTTGSQLDGYTF
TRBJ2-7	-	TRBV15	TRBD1	TGTGCCACCAGCAGAGATACAGGGGACTACGAGCAGTACTTC	CATSRDTGDYEQYF
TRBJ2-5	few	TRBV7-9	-	TGTGCCAGCAGGCAGGGATCCCAAGAGACCCAGTACTTC	CASRQGSQETQYF
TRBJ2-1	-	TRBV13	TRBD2	TGTGCCAGCAGCTTATCATTGCGGGAGGGTAGCTCCTACAATGAGCAGTTCTTC	CASSLSLREGSSYNEQFF
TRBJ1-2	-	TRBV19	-	TGTGCCAGTAGTATAGATCTAACAGGGTTCTATGGCTACACCTTC	CASSIDLTGFYGYTF
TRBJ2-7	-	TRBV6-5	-	TGTGCCAGCAGGACTTTAATAAGCTCCTACGAGCAGTACTTC	CASRTLISSYEQYF
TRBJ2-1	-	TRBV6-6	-	TGTGCCAGCAGGTTCGAGCTCAATGAGCAGTTCTTC	CASRFELNEQFF